The next 15 T cell receptor beta chains were all read from a single sample in a study of blood T cell repertoires in COVID-19. Measured with immunoSEQ multiplex PCR; TCRdb has only the in-frame clones, and not every one. The sample has around 180,000 clones; approximately 83% are singletons. The material sequenced was peripheral blood. The receptor source for this set is a man between 60 and 70 years old with acute or convalescent COVID-19.

The V call is TRBV6-5, the J call TRBJ2-2, with 7 bases fitting TRBD2. CDR1 MNHEY and CDR2 SVGAGI come from the germline V gene. The CDR3 covers 14 residues. The trim removed 7 bases at V and 6 bases at J, leaving 8 bases unmatched. As DNA, the CDR3 is TGTGCCAGCACCCCAGTCGGGGGGTCCGGGGAGCTGTTTTTT. Protein product: CASTPVGGSGELFF.

V is TRBV20-1 and J is TRBJ2-7; D unclear. The germline V and J ends were trimmed by 1 base and 3 bases, with 4 bases remaining between them. The CDR3 runs to 11 residues. The V gene's germline CDR1 is DFQATT and CDR2 SNEGSKA (reference sequence). This CDR3 reads CSARGSYEQYF. In nucleotides, the CDR3 is TGCAGTGCTAGAGGGAGCTACGAGCAGTACTTC.

This chain uses TRBV27 with TRBJ2-7, with 11 bases matching TRBD2. V was pared by 4 bases and J by 1 base, with 3 bases of the junction left unmatched. CDR1 and CDR2 (germline): MNHEY, SMNVEV (reference sequence). The CDR3 contains 15 residues. The CDR3 reads CASSSTSGDSYEQYF. CDR3 nucleotide sequence: TGTGCCAGCAGTTCGACTAGCGGGGATTCCTACGAGCAGTACTTC.

The chain carries TRBV11-2 and TRBJ2-1; a weak D match, TRBD2 (5 bases). This CDR3 has 16 amino acids. CDR1 is SGHAT and CDR2 is FQNNGV in the germline V gene. Deletions cut 3 bases from V and 3 bases from J, with 15 bases between. The CDR3 coding sequence is TGTGCCAGCAGCTTGAGAAGCGGAAGCGTCTACAATGAGCAGTTCTTC. Residues: CASSLRSGSVYNEQFF.

The gene calls are TRBV28 and TRBJ1-2; D uncertain. The CDR3 runs 14 residues. Germline lookup yields CDR1 MDHEN and CDR2 SYDVKM. The ends were cut back, 3 bases at V and 3 bases at J, with 11 bases in the middle. The CDR3 spells CASSFQNRHYGYTF. DNA for the CDR3: TGTGCCAGCAGTTTCCAAAACAGACACTATGGCTACACCTTC.

V is TRBV6-2 or TRBV6-3 and J is TRBJ2-1; 8 bases align to TRBD2. CDR1 is MNHEY and CDR2 is SVGEGT in the germline V gene. J lost 8 bases, V lost 6 bases, and 12 bases had no gene match. This CDR3 has 15 amino acids. The CDR3 region has the DNA TGTGCCAGCAGCCACCCCGGGACTAGATTAGATGAGCAGTTCTTC. This gives the protein CASSHPGTRLDEQFF.

The DNA for the CDR3 is TGTGCCAGCAGTTTATCCCCTAGCGGGAGGGTTAATGAGCAGTTCTTC. Amino acids: CASSLSPSGRVNEQFF. The genes are TRBV28 and TRBJ2-1; 12 nucleotides align to TRBD2. V trimming: 1 base; J trimming: 7 bases; junction bases outside the gene matches: 5. The V gene's germline CDR1 is MDHEN and CDR2 SYDVKM. The CDR3 runs to 16 residues.

This sequence joins TRBV4-1 and TRBJ2-1, with 7 positions matching TRBD2. V dropped 0 bases and J dropped 4; count of bases not matched to a gene: 6. Germline lookup yields CDR1 MGHRA and CDR2 YSYEKL. The CDR3 is 16 residues long. The CDR3 DNA is TGCGCCAGCAGCCAAGAAGGAGCGGGGATTTACAATGAGCAGTTCTTC. Amino acid sequence: CASSQEGAGIYNEQFF.

The gene calls are TRBV2 and TRBJ2-1; TRBD2 matches at 9 bases. CDR1 SNHLY and CDR2 FYNNEI come from the germline V gene. Trimming at V came to 9 bases and at J to 7 bases, leaving 10 bases not matched to a gene. CDR3 length: 14 amino acids. This CDR3 reads CASIGLAGRNEQFF. The CDR3 DNA follows: TGTGCCAGTATCGGGCTAGCGGGACGTAATGAGCAGTTCTTC.

The V call is TRBV4-3, the J call TRBJ1-2; D is ambiguous. V lost 0 bases and J lost 4, with 6 bases in between. The CDR3 covers 13 residues. Germline CDR1 is LGHNA and CDR2 is YSLEER. The CDR3 DNA reads as TGCGCCAGCAGCCAAGATGGCACCTATGGCTACACCTTC. Translating gives CASSQDGTYGYTF.

The chain is built from TRBV27 and TRBJ2-7, with 7 bases fitting TRBD2. The ends lost 0 bases at V and 2 bases at J; junction bases unmatched: 7. Germline V gives CDR1 MNHEY, CDR2 SMNVEV (reference sequence). This CDR3 contains 16 residues. CDR3 bases: TGTGCCAGCAGTTTATCGGTGGGGGGGACCCCCTACGAGCAGTACTTC. As protein: CASSLSVGGTPYEQYF.

J is TRBJ1-1 and V is TRBV7-9; 7 bases fit TRBD1. The germline V gene has CDR1 SEHNR and CDR2 FQNEAQ (reference sequence). This CDR3 is built from 14 residues. Losses at the gene ends were 6 bases for V and 11 bases for J; bases not matched to a gene: 15. The CDR3 here is CASSLARDSHLAFF. Here the CDR3 DNA reads TGTGCCAGCAGTCTAGCCCGGGACAGCCATTTGGCTTTCTTT.

V and J are TRBV5-1 and TRBJ2-3, with 12 positions matching TRBD2. The CDR3 contains 15 residues. Germline V gives CDR1 SGHRS, CDR2 YFSETQ. J gave up 4 bases and V 7 bases, and 7 bases lay outside the gene matches. This chain's CDR3 is CASPGLAGVSDTQYF. CDR3 coding DNA: TGCGCCAGCCCGGGACTAGCGGGTGTCTCAGATACGCAGTATTTT.

CDR3 loop: CASSFLDRERGEQYF. The CDR3 DNA reads TGTGCCAGCAGCTTTTTAGACAGAGAAAGAGGCGAGCAGTACTTC. The genes are TRBV5-4 and TRBJ2-7; D is possibly TRBD1 (5 bases). The V end lost 2 bases, the J end lost 6 bases, and 18 bases lay between the germline ends. The germline V gene encodes CDR1 SGHNT and CDR2 YYREEE (reference sequence). The CDR3 has 15 amino acids. The full variable domain, its missing parts supplied by reference TRBV5-4 and TRBJ2-7, is ETGVTQSPTHLIKTRGQQVTLRCSSQSGHNTVSWYQQALGQGPQFIFQYYREEENGRGNFPPRFSGLQFPNYSSELNVNALELDDSALYLCASSFLDRERGEQYFGPGTRLTVT.

The chain is built from TRBV19 and TRBJ2-2, with TRBD2 as a possible D gene (5 bases). Looked up from germline, CDR1 is LNHDA and CDR2 is SQIVND (reference sequence). The CDR3 loop spans 21 amino acids. Trimming removed 3 bases at V and 7 bases at J, with 33 bases between. CDR3 residues: CASSILLASHSGPPGLGELFF. The CDR3 coding sequence is TGTGCCAGTAGTATTCTCCTAGCTAGCCATTCCGGGCCTCCTGGCCTCGGGGAGCTGTTTTTT.